This TCR beta chain came from a study of patients and donors after allogeneic stem cell transplantation. CDR3 size: 14 residues. Trimming removed 0 bases from V and 2 bases from J, with 8 bases in between. Germline CDR1 and CDR2: PRHDT and FYEKMQ (reference sequence). TCRdb processed the RT-PCR reads anew with MiXCR; each CDR3 protein has one entry. This table has about 74,000 distinct CDR3 sequences, around a quarter appearing once. This clonotype was seen only a few times. The sequenced sample consisted of blood, either unsorted or a sorted T cell fraction (not recorded which). The chain is built from TRBV13 and TRBJ2-7, with D tentatively TRBD2 (6 bases). This TCR was recovered from a human donor who was either an allogeneic HSCT recipient or a stem cell or donor lymphocyte infusion donor (not recorded which). It is not recorded whose cells these are; they may come from a transplant donor. In DNA form, the CDR3 reads TGTGCCAGCAGCTTAGGGGGGACTCCCTACGAGCAGTACTTC. It encodes CASSLGGTPYEQYF.